This T cell receptor beta chain stems from a study of cytomegalovirus exposure and HLA in healthy donors. About this clone itself: Mismatch with germline at one junction end may stem from a read error.

CDR3 length: 17 residues. The germline V gene has CDR1 LGHNA and CDR2 YNFKEQ. PCR employed 60 Vbeta and 13 Jbeta primers. TCRdb's table, derived via immunoSEQ multiplex PCR, lists solely in-frame clones and lacks some. The sample includes approximately 130,000 clones, approximately 87% of them seen just once. This receptor was obtained from a woman in her 30s in good health and CMV-seronegative. The material sequenced was PBMCs. The V call is TRBV4-2, the J call TRBJ2-1, with 7 bases fitting TRBD2. CDR3 nucleotides: TGTGCCAGCAGCCAAGGGTCGGTGCTAGCGGCGTACAGTGAGCAGTTCTTC. This sequence encodes CASSQGSVLAAYSEQFF.